A single sample is the source of the 16 T cell receptor beta chains below, sequenced in a study of metastatic and nonmetastatic thyroid tumors. TCRdb reassembled clones from the PCR reads with MiXCR. The data contain about 48,000 clones, approximately 20% of them seen just once; the ten biggest clones take up approximately 3.8%. All patients reached thyroid surgery having received no treatment beforehand. Sequences were obtained from blood. Receptors originate from a male donor with papillary thyroid cancer or a benign thyroid nodule (not recorded which). Some clones in this sample may be carry-over from other donors' samples.

This clone was counted many times. This may arise from a read error, as a much more abundant clone is one base away. Other DNA sequences in the sample encode the same CDR3. The rearrangement links TRBV3-1 to TRBJ1-4, with D possibly being TRBD1 (5 bases). The length of the CDR3 is 14 residues. Germline V gives CDR1 LGHDT, CDR2 YNNKEL (reference sequence). CDR3 protein: CASSQQGSNEKLFF. CDR3 nucleotide sequence: TGTGCCAGCAGCCAACAGGGTTCTAACGAAAAACTGTTTTTT.

This clone was seen repeatedly, ten times or more. This chain connects TRBV19 to TRBJ1-4; no definite D call. This CDR3 has 15 residues. V lost 6 bases to trimming and J lost 3 bases, with 14 bases between them. CDR1 is LNHDA and CDR2 is SQIVND in the germline V gene (reference sequence). The CDR3 DNA follows: TGTGCCAGTAGCGTTTCAACAGCCTCTAATGAAAAACTGTTTTTT. Encoded protein: CASSVSTASNEKLFF.

The chain has TRBV4-1 and TRBJ2-5; a weak D match, TRBD2 (5 bases). CDR3 size: 16 residues. V lost 0 bases and J 3 bases, leaving 14 bases between the germline ends. The V gene's germline CDR1 is MGHRA and CDR2 YSYEKL. The CDR3 DNA reads as TGCGCCAGCAGCCAAGATCCTCCGAGGGTCGAAGAGACCCAGTACTTC. It is translated as CASSQDPPRVEETQYF.

This clone occurred many times. A read error may explain this, as a much larger clone is one base away. Here the CDR3 DNA reads TGTGCCAGCAGTCTTTTTGCTACAACTAATGAAAGACTGTTTTTT. Residues: CASSLFATTNERLFF. This rearrangement joins TRBV27 to TRBJ1-4; D is uncertain. CDR3 length: 15 residues. The germline CDR1 and CDR2 sequences are MNHEY and SMNVEV (reference sequence).

The chain uses TRBV5-6 and TRBJ2-7, with a possible D match to TRBD2 (6 bases). Germline lookup yields CDR1 SGHDT and CDR2 YYEEEE. Trimming pared 1 base from V and 6 bases from J, leaving 14 bases between. The CDR3 has 14 amino acids. The chain's CDR3 is CASSLMGGMGEQYF. The CDR3 coding sequence is TGTGCCAGCAGCTTGATGGGCGGGATGGGCGAGCAGTACTTC.

This clone was found many times. V gene TRBV5-4 combines with J gene TRBJ2-1; D unclear. Germline loops: CDR1 SGHNT, CDR2 YYREEE (reference sequence). This CDR3 is built from 11 residues. V was cut by 1 base and J by 10 bases, with 6 bases left in between. The CDR3 coding sequence is TGTGCCAGCAGCTTGTTGGGCGAGCAGTTCTTC. Protein product: CASSLLGEQFF.

This clone was counted between two and nine times. This sequence joins TRBV4-1 and TRBJ2-7; possibly TRBD1 or TRBD2 for D (7 bases each). The V gene's germline CDR1 is MGHRA and CDR2 YSYEKL. The CDR3 runs to 16 residues. V lost 4 bases and J 6 bases, leaving 22 bases between the germline ends. CDR3 loop: CASSLSGSGTAGEQYF. In DNA form, the CDR3 reads TGCGCCAGCAGCCTTTCTGGAAGCGGGACAGCGGGCGAGCAGTACTTC.

The chain links TRBV9 to TRBJ2-7, with D uncertain. The CDR3 length is 14 residues. Germline loops: CDR1 SGDLS, CDR2 YYNGEE. Trimming left V 7 bases short and J 4 bases short, with 18 bases between. The CDR3 nucleotides read TGTGCCAGCGGCTCCATCGCGAGCTTTTACGAGCAGTACTTC. Translated, it gives CASGSIASFYEQYF.

Ten or more counts support this clone. The chain couples TRBV30 to TRBJ2-7, with 10 nucleotides matching TRBD2. Germline V gene sequence: CDR1 GTSNPN, CDR2 SVGIG (reference sequence). This CDR3 spans 17 amino acids. Unmatched junction bases numbered 18, after V lost 1 base and J lost 9 bases. The CDR3 loop reads CAWSDLAPPTSGVGQYF. CDR3 nucleotides: TGTGCCTGGAGTGATTTGGCCCCGCCTACTAGCGGGGTGGGGCAGTACTTC.

This clone occurred many times. The genes are TRBV7-3 and TRBJ2-5, with TRBD2 matching over 13 bases. Germline V gene sequence: CDR1 SGHTA, CDR2 FQGTGA. This CDR3 is 17 amino acids long. Unmatched junction bases numbered 7, after V lost 1 base and J lost 5 bases. CDR3 protein: CASSLRPGLAGMETQYF. CDR3 in DNA: TGTGCCAGCAGCTTAAGGCCGGGACTAGCGGGAATGGAGACCCAGTACTTC.

This clone came up many times. This sequence joins TRBV27 and TRBJ2-1, with a weak D call TRBD1 (6 bases). CDR3 size: 15 residues. Germline V gene lookup returns CDR1 MNHEY and CDR2 SMNVEV (reference sequence). V was pared by 1 base and J by 0 bases, with 7 bases between. The CDR3 coding sequence is TGTGCCAGCAGTTTATGGGACACCTCCTACAATGAGCAGTTCTTC. The encoded protein is CASSLWDTSYNEQFF.

This clone occurred many times. The V and J genes are TRBV5-6 and TRBJ1-1; maybe TRBD1 (5 bases). CDR3 length equals 12 residues. V shed 2 bases and J shed 3 bases, with 5 bases lying between them. Germline assignment: CDR1 SGHDT and CDR2 YYEEEE. The chain's CDR3 is CASSLGDTEAFF. For the CDR3, the DNA is TGTGCCAGCAGCTTAGGGGACACTGAAGCTTTCTTT.

This clone was counted only a few times. The chain links TRBV12-3 or TRBV12-4 to TRBJ2-3; D might be TRBD2 (5 bases). The CDR3 totals 18 residues. The V and J ends lost 0 bases and 0 bases respectively, with 16 bases between them. CDR3 loop: CASSLALVGADSTDTQYF. CDR3 nucleotides: TGTGCCAGCAGTTTAGCGCTTGTTGGAGCGGATAGCACAGATACGCAGTATTTT.

The chain links TRBV4-3 to TRBJ2-1; maybe TRBD2 (5 bases). Trimming took off 3 bases at V and 6 bases at J, with 9 bases between the two ends. This CDR3 region has 13 residues. CDR1 is LGHNA and CDR2 is YSLEER in the germline V gene. DNA of the CDR3: TGCGCCAGCAGCCACCTAGAGGGCAATGAGCAGTTCTTC. Amino acid sequence: CASSHLEGNEQFF.

At least ten counts were recorded for this clone. The chain employs TRBV12-3 or TRBV12-4 and TRBJ2-5; 10 nucleotides match TRBD2. Losses at the gene ends were 7 bases for V and 4 bases for J; bases not matched to a gene: 6. The CDR3 is made up of 14 amino acids. This CDR3 reads CASNRAGGRETQYF. DNA for the CDR3: TGTGCCAGCAATAGAGCGGGGGGGCGAGAGACCCAGTACTTC.

In DNA, the CDR3 is TGTGCCTGGAGTTGGAACACTGAAGCTTTCTTT. Residues: CAWSWNTEAFF. V is TRBV30 and J is TRBJ1-1; unclear D gene. CDR1 GTSNPN and CDR2 SVGIG come from the germline V gene (reference sequence). V lost 2 bases and J 1 base, leaving 2 bases between the germline ends. This CDR3 spans 11 amino acids.